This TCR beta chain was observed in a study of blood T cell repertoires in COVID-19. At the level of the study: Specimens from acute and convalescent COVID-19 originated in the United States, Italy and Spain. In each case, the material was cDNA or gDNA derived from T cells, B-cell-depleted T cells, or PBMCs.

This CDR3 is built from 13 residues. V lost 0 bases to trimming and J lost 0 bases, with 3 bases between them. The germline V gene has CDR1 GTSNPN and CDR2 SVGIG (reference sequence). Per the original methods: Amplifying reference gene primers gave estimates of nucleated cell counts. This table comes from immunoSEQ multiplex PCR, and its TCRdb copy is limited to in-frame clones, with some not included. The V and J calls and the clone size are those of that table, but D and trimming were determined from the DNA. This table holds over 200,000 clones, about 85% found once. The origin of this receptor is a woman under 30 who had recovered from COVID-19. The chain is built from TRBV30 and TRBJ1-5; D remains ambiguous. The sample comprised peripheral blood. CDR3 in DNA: TGTGCCTGGAGTGTACTTAGCAATCAGCCCCAGCATTTT. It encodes CAWSVLSNQPQHF. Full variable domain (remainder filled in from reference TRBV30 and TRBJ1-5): SQTIHQWPATLVQPVGSPLSLECTVEGTSNPNLYWYRQAAGRGLQLLFYSVGIGQISSEVPQNLSASRPQDRQFILSSKKLLLSDSGFYLCAWSVLSNQPQHFGDGTRLSIL.